Below, 28 T cell receptor beta chains from the same sample are listed, as sequenced in a study of T-cell reconstitution after alpha-beta-depleted transplantation in children. The authors prepared the TCRbeta library with unique molecular identifiers. Each CDR3 protein gets one entry after TCRdb re-called the PCR reads with MiXCR. The table shows roughly 310,000 distinct CDR3 sequences, with roughly 25% occurring only once. The source material was PBMCs, mostly from graft donor cells, sampled 180 days after TCRalphabeta/CD19-depleted stem cell transplant. Receptor source: a male patient between 10 and 17 years old who had a stem cell transplant for acute lymphoblastic leukemia, so the T cells may come from the graft donor.

In this sample, this clonotype turned up a few times. CDR3 region: CASSLPTSGSLEQYF. The CDR3 DNA sequence: TGCGCCAGCAGCTTGCCTACTAGCGGGAGTCTCGAGCAGTACTTC. The J gene is TRBJ2-7, the V gene TRBV5-1; 11 positions match TRBD2. Germline values: CDR1 SGHRS, CDR2 YFSETQ. The trim removed 1 base at V and 6 bases at J, leaving 6 bases unmatched. The CDR3 extends over 15 amino acids.

V is TRBV15 and J is TRBJ1-1; D gene uncertain. The germline V and J ends were trimmed by 0 bases and 9 bases, with 11 bases remaining between them. The germline V gene encodes CDR1 LNHNV and CDR2 YYDKDF (reference sequence). CDR3 length: 13 residues. CDR3 loop: CATSRDLNRQAFF. CDR3 bases: TGTGCCACCAGCAGAGATCTGAACAGACAAGCTTTCTTT.

This chain links TRBV7-9 with TRBJ2-1, with 8 bases fitting TRBD1. This CDR3 has 15 residues. Germline V gene lookup returns CDR1 SEHNR and CDR2 FQNEAQ (reference sequence). Trimming took 1 base from V and 4 from J; bases not matched to a gene: 3. CDR3 loop: CASSLVGQAYNEQFF. DNA for the CDR3: TGTGCCAGCAGCTTAGTGGGACAGGCTTACAATGAGCAGTTCTTC.

This clonotype was counted a few times. The V and J genes are TRBV7-9 and TRBJ2-3; tentative D call: TRBD2 (5 bases). Trimming cost V 1 base and J 3 bases, with 11 bases left between them. The germline gives CDR1 SEHNR, CDR2 FQNEAQ (reference sequence). There are 15 residues in the CDR3. The CDR3: CASSLVSDRTDTQYF. The CDR3 nucleotides read TGTGCCAGCAGCTTAGTTAGCGATCGTACAGATACGCAGTATTTT. Full variable domain (missing parts from reference TRBV7-9 and TRBJ2-3): DTGVSQNPRHKITKRGQNVTFRCDPISEHNRLYWYRQTLGQGPEFLTYFQNEAQLEKSRLLSDRFSAERPKGSFSTLEIQRTEQGDSAMYLCASSLVSDRTDTQYFGPGTRLTVL.

This chain uses TRBV4-1 with TRBJ2-1; TRBD2 is a possible D gene (5 bases). The germline gives CDR1 MGHRA, CDR2 YSYEKL. The CDR3 is made up of 18 amino acids. V dropped 1 base and J dropped 4 bases, with 20 bases sitting between them. The CDR3 DNA reads as TGCGCCAGCAGCCAAGGTCATAATCAGCGGAACCGGTACAATGAGCAGTTCTTC. Encoded protein: CASSQGHNQRNRYNEQFF.

V usage is TRBV4-1 and J usage is TRBJ1-4; tentatively, D is TRBD1 (5 bases). V was pared by 5 bases and J by 4 bases, with 14 bases between. The germline V gene has CDR1 MGHRA and CDR2 YSYEKL. The CDR3 runs to 15 residues. CDR3 residues: CASSASGTNNEKLFF. The DNA for the CDR3 is TGCGCCAGCAGCGCCTCCGGGACTAATAATGAAAAACTGTTTTTT.

This clonotype came up a few times. The genes are TRBV5-5 and TRBJ2-6; D gene unclear. This CDR3 region has 15 residues. The germline CDR1 and CDR2 sequences are SGHKS and YYEKEE (reference sequence). V lost 1 base and J 0 bases, leaving 5 bases between the germline ends. CDR3 in amino acids: CASSLMFSGANVLTF. As DNA, the CDR3 is TGTGCCAGCAGCTTGATGTTCTCTGGGGCCAACGTCCTGACTTTC.

The V call is TRBV6-5, the J call TRBJ1-2; D is perhaps TRBD1 (5 bases). Trimming left V 3 bases short and J 4 bases short, with 12 bases between. This CDR3 has 14 amino acids. Germline assignment: CDR1 MNHEY and CDR2 SVGAGI. The CDR3 DNA reads as TGTGCCAGCAGTTATACAGAAACAGGCTATGGCTACACCTTC. Translation: CASSYTETGYGYTF.

This clonotype was counted only a few times. J is TRBJ2-4 and V is TRBV29-1, with D unclear. Trimming cost V 1 base and J 0 bases, with 7 bases left between them. CDR1 and CDR2 from the germline V gene are SQVTM and ANQGSEA. The CDR3 is made up of 14 amino acids. Here the CDR3 DNA reads TGCAGCGTTGAAGGCAGCTTAGCCAAAAACATTCAGTACTTC. Protein sequence: CSVEGSLAKNIQYF.

The V and J genes are TRBV20-1 and TRBJ2-1; TRBD2 aligns across 7 bases. Germline values: CDR1 DFQATT, CDR2 SNEGSKA (reference sequence). CDR3 length equals 14 residues. V was pared by 6 bases and J by 4 bases, with 9 bases of the junction left unmatched. In nucleotides, the CDR3 is TGCAGTGCGGAGGTAGGACTAGTATACAATGAGCAGTTCTTC. Its translation: CSAEVGLVYNEQFF.

The CDR3 is CASSILGSSTDTQYF. CDR3 in DNA: TGCGCCAGCAGCATCCTGGGTAGCAGCACAGATACGCAGTATTTT. The genes are TRBV5-1 and TRBJ2-3; D uncertain. Germline CDR1 and CDR2: SGHRS and YFSETQ. This CDR3 has 15 amino acids. V was trimmed by 4 bases and J by 0 bases, leaving 12 bases between them.

About this clonotype: A much larger clone is a single base away; this may be a read error. This sequence joins TRBV10-3 and TRBJ1-2, with D possibly being TRBD1 (5 bases). Germline V CDR1 and CDR2: ENHRY, SYGVKD. Trimming shortened V by 4 bases and J by 12 bases, and 15 bases separated the two germline ends. The CDR3 is made up of 12 amino acids. Here the CDR3 DNA reads TGTGCCATCAGTGGCAAAGGGGAAGGCGACACCTTC. This gives the protein CAISGKGEGDTF.

The genes are TRBV5-1 and TRBJ2-4; perhaps TRBD2 as D (7 bases). Germline V gene sequence: CDR1 SGHRS, CDR2 YFSETQ. With 4 bases removed from V and 1 base from J, the gap between germline ends came to 21 bases. This CDR3 comprises 18 residues. The CDR3 here is CASSEFKGGQRAKNIQYF. The DNA for the CDR3 is TGCGCCAGCAGCGAATTTAAGGGGGGGCAGCGGGCCAAAAACATTCAGTACTTC.

The chain combines TRBV18 with TRBJ2-7; 7 bases align to TRBD1. The CDR3 consists of 15 residues. Germline CDR1 KGHSH, CDR2 LQKENI. V lost 2 bases and J lost 2; bases outside the gene matches: 6. The CDR3 loop is CASSPGTVGTYEQYF. CDR3 bases: TGTGCCAGCTCACCAGGGACAGTGGGCACCTACGAGCAGTACTTC.

This chain links TRBV6-1 with TRBJ2-5; D call uncertain. This CDR3 has 12 residues. The V gene lost 7 bases and the J gene lost 1 base, with 7 bases spanning the gap. CDR1 and CDR2 (germline): MNHNS, SASEGT. The CDR3 DNA reads as TGTGCCAGCACCCACTTCCAAGAGACCCAGTACTTC. This gives the protein CASTHFQETQYF.

This clonotype has at least ten counts. The chain uses TRBV6-1 and TRBJ2-5; 7 nucleotides match TRBD2. CDR1 and CDR2 (germline): MNHNS, SASEGT. The CDR3 totals 14 residues. Trimming took 6 bases from V and 2 from J; bases not matched to a gene: 6. The CDR3 region is CASSSAGAQETQYF. The CDR3 nucleotides are TGTGCCAGCAGCTCGGCGGGAGCTCAAGAGACCCAGTACTTC.

The table lists this clonotype with a count of one. The gene calls are TRBV12-3 or TRBV12-4 and TRBJ1-6; D remains unclear. V was cut by 2 bases and J by 7 bases, with 12 bases left in between. The CDR3 is 15 residues long. CDR3 in DNA: TGTGCCAGCAGTTTATATCAACTATCAAATTCACCCCTCCACTTT. The encoded protein is CASSLYQLSNSPLHF.

This chain joins TRBV4-1 and TRBJ1-5; perhaps TRBD1 as D (6 bases). Trimming took 0 bases from V and 0 from J, leaving 15 bases between them. CDR1 MGHRA and CDR2 YSYEKL come from the germline V gene. CDR3 length equals 18 residues. CDR3 in DNA: TGCGCCAGCAGCCAAGATCTTAGGGGGGCCTATAGCAATCAGCCCCAGCATTTT. It specifies CASSQDLRGAYSNQPQHF.

The rearrangement uses TRBV20-1 and TRBJ1-4; D ambiguous. The CDR3 is 17 amino acids. Germline CDR1 reads DFQATT; CDR2 reads SNEGSKA (reference sequence). V was clipped by 0 bases and J by 0 bases, with 14 bases between them. CDR3 sequence (DNA): TGCAGTGCTAGAGATACCGGTATGACTGCAACTAATGAAAAACTGTTTTTT. Translated, it gives CSARDTGMTATNEKLFF.

V usage is TRBV5-6 and J usage is TRBJ2-1; no definite D call. Trimming took off 2 bases at V and 10 bases at J, with 7 bases between the two ends. Germline V CDR1 and CDR2: SGHDT, YYEEEE. The CDR3 is 11 amino acids. The CDR3 region has the DNA TGTGCCAGCAGCTTCTCCCGGGAGCAGTTCTTC. This translates into CASSFSREQFF.

This clonotype has a handful of counts. The CDR3 protein is CASSQGTSGSRTDTQYF. The DNA for the CDR3 is TGTGCCAGCAGCCAAGGGACTAGCGGCTCTCGCACAGATACGCAGTATTTT. J is TRBJ2-3 and V is TRBV3-1, with 10 bases fitting TRBD2. Per the germline V gene, CDR1 is LGHDT and CDR2 is YNNKEL (reference sequence). The CDR3 extends over 17 amino acids. Trimming removed 1 base from V and 1 base from J; junction bases left unmatched: 5.

The V and J genes are TRBV6-1 and TRBJ2-1, with TRBD2 matching over 9 bases. The CDR3 extends over 16 amino acids. The V segment lost 6 bases and the J segment 1 base; nucleotides outside the gene matches: 7. Per the germline V gene, CDR1 is MNHNS and CDR2 is SASEGT. CDR3 DNA sequence: TGTGCCAGCAGCCCCGAAGCGGGAGGATCCTACAATGAGCAGTTCTTC. Its translation: CASSPEAGGSYNEQFF.

Only a few counts were recorded for this clonotype. This chain connects TRBV7-2 to TRBJ2-1; a weak D match, TRBD1 (5 bases). Trimming shortened V by 5 bases and J by 6 bases, and 26 bases separated the two germline ends. Germline lookup yields CDR1 SGHTA and CDR2 FQGNSA. This CDR3 has 18 amino acids. Written as DNA, the CDR3 is TGTGCCAGCAGCCCCAGGCGAAGATTAGCAGAAGGGGTCAATGAGCAGTTCTTC. This gives the protein CASSPRRRLAEGVNEQFF.

The J gene is TRBJ1-1, the V gene TRBV4-2; D is possibly TRBD1 (6 bases). Trimming pared 0 bases from V and 7 bases from J, leaving 15 bases between. There are 15 residues in the CDR3. CDR1 and CDR2 from the germline V gene are LGHNA and YNFKEQ. The CDR3 bases are TGTGCCAGCAGCCAAGACGCCCGGGGGGCTGATGAAGCTTTCTTT. Translating it yields CASSQDARGADEAFF.

This clonotype has a handful of counts. This chain uses TRBV20-1 with TRBJ2-4, with 10 bases fitting TRBD2. This CDR3 comprises 14 residues. The ends lost 6 bases at V and 3 bases at J; junction bases unmatched: 5. CDR1 is DFQATT and CDR2 is SNEGSKA in the germline V gene (reference sequence). CDR3 coding DNA: TGCAGTGCCTTAGCGGGAGGCGGCAAAAACATTCAGTACTTC. Its translation is CSALAGGGKNIQYF.

The genes are TRBV24-1 and TRBJ2-1, with 9 bases lining up with TRBD1. The germline CDR1 and CDR2 sequences are KGHDR and SFDVKD. The V and J ends lost 5 bases and 6 bases, in that order; junction bases with no gene match: 4. The CDR3 extends over 14 amino acids. The CDR3 DNA is TGTGCCACCAGTGCTCGGGACAGGGTCAATGAGCAGTTCTTC. Amino acids: CATSARDRVNEQFF.

CDR3 sequence (DNA): TGTGCCAGCAGCTTGAGGGGTTCCAAAGCTTTCTTT. This codes for CASSLRGSKAFF. This chain links TRBV12-3 or TRBV12-4 with TRBJ1-1, with a tentative D call TRBD1 (5 bases). This CDR3 contains 12 residues. The germline V and J ends were trimmed by 6 bases and 9 bases, with 14 bases remaining between them.

This clonotype was found a few times. The chain uses TRBV7-9 and TRBJ2-1; 8 nucleotides agree with TRBD2. CDR3 length: 14 residues. J gave up 7 bases and V 5 bases, and 7 bases lay outside the gene matches. Germline assignment: CDR1 SEHNR and CDR2 FQNEAQ (reference sequence). CDR3 in DNA: TGTGCCAGCAGCCCCCGGGAGGGCAATAATGAGCAGTTCTTC. It translates to CASSPREGNNEQFF.